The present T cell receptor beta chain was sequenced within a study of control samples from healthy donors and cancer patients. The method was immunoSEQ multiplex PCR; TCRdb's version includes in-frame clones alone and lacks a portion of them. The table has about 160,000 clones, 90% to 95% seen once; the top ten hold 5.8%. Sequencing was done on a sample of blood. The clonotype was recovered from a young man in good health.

The CDR3 reads CASSWFAGGSGDTQYF. CDR3 DNA: TGCGCCAGCAGCTGGTTTGCGGGGGGTTCTGGAGATACGCAGTATTTT. The chain couples TRBV5-1 to TRBJ2-3, with 8 bases fitting TRBD2. The CDR3 runs 16 residues. CDR1 SGHRS and CDR2 YFSETQ come from the germline V gene. With V trimmed by 3 bases and J by 5 bases, 11 bases remained unmatched.